One and the same sample provided the 10 T cell receptor beta chains below, sequenced in a study of blood T cells in healthy people across ages. A sample-barcoded 5' primer and a J-beta primer mix were used in a second PCR of about 6 to 12 cycles. TCRdb called the 5' RACE reads again in MiXCR, with one record for every CDR3 protein. The data show around 500,000 distinct CDR3 sequences, with around half seen just once and 20% to 25% held by the top ten. Sequencing was carried out using blood. Receptors were obtained from a man older than 75 in good health.

The V and J genes are TRBV12-3 or TRBV12-4 and TRBJ1-5; 9 nucleotides align to TRBD1. The CDR3 runs 14 residues. The junction had 5 bases not matched to a gene; V was cut back by 5 bases and J by 6 bases. The CDR3 loop is CASSRTGESQPQHF. In nucleotides, the CDR3 is TGTGCCAGCAGTAGGACAGGGGAGAGTCAGCCCCAGCATTTT.

This clonotype appeared a few times. The chain links TRBV20-1 to TRBJ2-1; 7 bases match TRBD1. The V gene end was trimmed by 6 bases and the J gene end by 5 bases; junction bases not matched to a gene: 10. The germline V gene has CDR1 DFQATT and CDR2 SNEGSKA (reference sequence). CDR3 size: 14 residues. CDR3 sequence reads: CSAARQGIHNEQFF. The CDR3 DNA sequence: TGCAGTGCAGCCAGACAGGGTATCCACAATGAGCAGTTCTTC.

The chain joins TRBV9 to TRBJ2-1; either TRBD1 or TRBD2 may supply D (5 bases each). CDR1 is SGDLS and CDR2 is YYNGEE in the germline V gene. Deletions cut 2 bases from V and 0 bases from J, with 12 bases between. CDR3 size: 16 residues. The CDR3 region is CASSVWGRNSYNEQFF. The CDR3 nucleotides are TGTGCCAGCAGCGTCTGGGGACGGAACTCCTACAATGAGCAGTTCTTC.

V is TRBV7-2 and J is TRBJ2-6; D is possibly TRBD2 (6 bases). Germline assignment: CDR1 SGHTA and CDR2 FQGNSA. The CDR3 has 16 residues. Trimming removed 5 bases at V and 1 base at J, with 12 bases between. CDR3 sequence reads: CASSLNGGSGANVLTF. The CDR3 region has the DNA TGTGCCAGCAGCCTAAACGGGGGATCTGGGGCCAACGTCCTGACTTTC.

The J gene is TRBJ1-4, the V gene TRBV29-1; a weak D match, TRBD1 (6 bases). V was shortened by 4 bases and J by 10 bases, with 13 bases between the two germline ends. The germline gives CDR1 SQVTM, CDR2 ANQGSEA. The CDR3 contains 12 residues. The CDR3 region is CSVVSMDRKLFF. CDR3 nucleotides: TGCAGCGTTGTTTCGATGGACAGAAAACTGTTTTTT.

Worth noting for this clonotype: A single base separates this from a much larger clone, so it may be a read error. The chain employs TRBV6-5 and TRBJ2-1, with TRBD2 matching over 7 bases. V dropped 6 bases and J dropped 9; count of bases not matched to a gene: 14. This CDR3 is 15 amino acids long. Looked up from germline, CDR1 is MNHEY and CDR2 is SVGAGI. The DNA for the CDR3 is TGTGCCAGCAGACCCCGAGGTGGCGGGAGTAGTGAGCAGTTCTTC. As protein: CASRPRGGGSSEQFF.

This clonotype was observed a few times. The chain links TRBV7-2 to TRBJ2-2; a weak D match, TRBD2 (6 bases). CDR3 length: 16 amino acids. Looked up from germline, CDR1 is SGHTA and CDR2 is FQGNSA. Trimming took 5 bases from V and 2 from J, leaving 15 bases between them. In DNA form, the CDR3 reads TGTGCCAGCAGCCGCGGAGGTAGCGGTAACACCGGGGAGCTGTTTTTT. Its translation is CASSRGGSGNTGELFF.

This clonotype was seen only a few times. The rearrangement uses TRBV5-1 and TRBJ2-7; tentative D call: TRBD1 (5 bases). The germline gives CDR1 SGHRS, CDR2 YFSETQ. The length of the CDR3 is 14 residues. The V end lost 5 bases, the J end lost 5 bases, and 17 bases lay between the germline ends. The CDR3 is CASSSGQEINEQYF. In nucleotides, the CDR3 is TGCGCCAGCAGTTCTGGACAAGAGATAAACGAGCAGTACTTC.

The chain is built from TRBV2 and TRBJ2-5, with D perhaps matching TRBD1 (6 bases). V was cut by 11 bases and J by 0 bases, with 7 bases left in between. Germline CDR1 reads SNHLY; CDR2 reads FYNNEI. This CDR3 region has 11 residues. The CDR3 nucleotides are TGTGCCGCAGGGGACCAAGAGACCCAGTACTTC. It specifies CAAGDQETQYF.

This clonotype was found a few times. DNA of the CDR3: TGTGCCAGCGCGATTGCAGGGGGGGGCCACAATGAGCAGTTCTTC. As protein: CASAIAGGGHNEQFF. The chain couples TRBV7-2 to TRBJ2-1; D could derive from TRBD1 or TRBD2 (7 bases each). CDR3 length: 15 amino acids. The ends were cut back, 8 bases at V and 5 bases at J, with 19 bases in the middle. CDR1 is SGHTA, CDR2 FQGNSA, per germline.